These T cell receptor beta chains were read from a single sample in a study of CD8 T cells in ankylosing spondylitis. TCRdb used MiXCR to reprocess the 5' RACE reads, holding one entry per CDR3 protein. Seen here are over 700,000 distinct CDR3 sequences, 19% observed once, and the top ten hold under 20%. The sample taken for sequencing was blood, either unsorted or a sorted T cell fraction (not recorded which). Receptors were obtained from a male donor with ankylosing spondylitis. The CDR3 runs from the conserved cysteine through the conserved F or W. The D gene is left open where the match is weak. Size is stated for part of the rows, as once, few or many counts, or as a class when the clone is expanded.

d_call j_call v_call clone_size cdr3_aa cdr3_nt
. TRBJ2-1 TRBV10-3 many CAISASGPYNEQFF TGTGCCATCAGTGCAAGCGGGCCGTACAATGAGCAGTTCTTC
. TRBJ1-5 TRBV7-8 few CASSLGTGPNQPQHF TGTGCCAGCAGCTTAGGAACAGGCCCCAATCAGCCCCAGCATTTT
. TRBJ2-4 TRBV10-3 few CAISESFPNIQYF TGTGCCATCAGTGAGTCGTTCCCAAACATTCAGTACTTC
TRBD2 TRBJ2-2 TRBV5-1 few CASSLVAGGLQELFF TGCGCCAGCAGTTTGGTAGCGGGAGGGCTGCAGGAGCTGTTTTTT
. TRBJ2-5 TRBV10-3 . CAISEGWDDQETQYF TGTGCCATCAGTGAGGGTTGGGACGACCAAGAGACCCAGTACTTC
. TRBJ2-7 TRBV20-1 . CSARDLDYEQYF TGCAGTGCTAGAGATCTCGACTACGAGCAGTACTTC
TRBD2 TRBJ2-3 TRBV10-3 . CAISEGTSGIISDTQYF TGTGCCATCAGTGAGGGGACTAGCGGGATCATATCAGATACGCAGTATTTT
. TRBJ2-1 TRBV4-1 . CASSRGGPPANEQFF TGCGCCAGCAGCCGGGGGGGCCCGCCCGCCAATGAGCAGTTCTTC
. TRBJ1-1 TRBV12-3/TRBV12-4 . CASRPTGAANTEAFF TGTGCCAGCCGGCCCACGGGGGCAGCGAACACTGAAGCTTTCTTT
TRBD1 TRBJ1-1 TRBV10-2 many CASSGQGNTEAFF TGTGCCAGCAGTGGACAGGGGAACACTGAAGCTTTCTTT
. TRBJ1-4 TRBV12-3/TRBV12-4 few CASSLGNRVSEKLFF TGTGCCAGCAGTTTAGGGAACAGGGTGTCTGAAAAACTGTTTTTT
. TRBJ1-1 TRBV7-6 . CASSLAVTGEAFF TGTGCCAGCAGCTTAGCAGTAACGGGTGAAGCTTTCTTT
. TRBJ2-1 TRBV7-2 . CASSSLADRNEQFF TGTGCCAGCAGCTCCCTAGCGGACAGGAATGAGCAGTTCTTC
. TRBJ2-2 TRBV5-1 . CASSPSSSYAGELFF TGCGCCAGCAGCCCCTCATCTAGTTACGCCGGGGAGCTGTTTTTT
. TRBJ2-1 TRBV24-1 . CATSGPKANEQFF TGTGCCACCAGTGGACCCAAAGCCAATGAGCAGTTCTTC
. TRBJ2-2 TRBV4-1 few CASSPVPSAPGELFF TGCGCCAGCAGCCCTGTTCCTAGCGCCCCCGGGGAGCTGTTTTTT
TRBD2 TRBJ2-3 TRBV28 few CASSLWGEGAGDWDTDTQYF TGTGCCAGCAGTTTATGGGGGGAGGGAGCGGGAGATTGGGACACAGATACGCAGTATTTT
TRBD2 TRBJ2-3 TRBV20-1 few CSASIREGGTDTQYF TGCAGTGCTAGTATCCGGGAGGGGGGCACAGATACGCAGTATTTT
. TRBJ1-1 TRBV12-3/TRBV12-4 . CASTLREDTEAFF TGTGCCAGCACCCTTAGGGAAGACACTGAAGCTTTCTTT
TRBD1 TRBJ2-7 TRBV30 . CAWSDRDEQYF TGTGCCTGGTCAGACAGGGACGAGCAGTACTTC
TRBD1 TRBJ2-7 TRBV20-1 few CSARAGLVTGGYEQYF TGCAGTGCTAGAGCGGGGTTGGTGACAGGGGGCTACGAGCAGTACTTC
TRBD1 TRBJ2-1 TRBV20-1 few CSATTGGYNEQFF TGCAGTGCCACGACAGGGGGGTACAATGAGCAGTTCTTC
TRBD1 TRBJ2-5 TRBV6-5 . CASSYQRTGQETQYF TGTGCCAGCAGTTACCAAAGGACAGGCCAAGAGACCCAGTACTTC
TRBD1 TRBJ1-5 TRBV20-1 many CSAARGDSNQPQHF TGCAGTGCAGCCAGGGGGGACAGCAATCAGCCCCAGCATTTT
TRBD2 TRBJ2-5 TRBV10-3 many CAISVGTSGGQETQYF TGTGCCATCAGTGTCGGGACTAGCGGGGGCCAAGAGACCCAGTACTTC
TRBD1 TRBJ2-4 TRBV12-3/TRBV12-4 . CASRKDRVYVKNIQYF TGTGCCAGCAGGAAAGACAGGGTGTATGTCAAAAACATTCAGTACTTC
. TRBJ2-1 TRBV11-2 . CASSLDGGTRQFF TGTGCCAGCAGCTTAGATGGGGGGACGCGGCAGTTCTTC
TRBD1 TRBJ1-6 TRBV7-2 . CASRPETGSNSPLHF TGTGCCAGCAGGCCAGAGACAGGGAGCAATTCACCCCTCCACTTT
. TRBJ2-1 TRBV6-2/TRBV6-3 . CASSWGDYNEQFF TGTGCCAGCAGTTGGGGAGACTACAATGAGCAGTTCTTC
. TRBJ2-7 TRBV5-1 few CASSTWAGTSYEQYF TGCGCCAGCAGCACCTGGGCAGGGACGTCCTACGAGCAGTACTTC
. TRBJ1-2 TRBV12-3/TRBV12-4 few CASRKGQAYGYTF TGTGCCAGCAGAAAGGGACAAGCTTATGGCTACACCTTC
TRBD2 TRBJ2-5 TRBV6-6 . CATHLAGVETQYF TGTGCCACTCACCTAGCGGGGGTAGAGACCCAGTACTTC
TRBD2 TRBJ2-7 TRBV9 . CASSIRDYPYEQYF TGTGCCAGCAGCATCCGGGACTACCCTTACGAGCAGTACTTC
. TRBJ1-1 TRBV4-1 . CASSQDQAASAFF TGCGCCAGCAGCCAAGATCAGGCAGCCTCAGCTTTCTTT
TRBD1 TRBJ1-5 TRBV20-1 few CSAHQGQVGQPQHF TGCAGTGCCCACCAAGGACAGGTGGGTCAGCCCCAGCATTTT
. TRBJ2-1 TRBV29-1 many CSVIPGGNNEQFF TGCAGCGTTATTCCCGGCGGGAATAATGAGCAGTTCTTC